The rows below give T cell receptor beta chains drawn from one sample of a study of blood T cell repertoires in COVID-19. The assay was immunoSEQ multiplex PCR, and TCRdb's table has in-frame clones only and misses some. Among 200,000 to 250,000 clones listed, roughly 80% were seen once. Material: peripheral blood. Receptors were obtained from a man aged 30 to 39 with active or convalescent COVID-19. Both conserved end residues are part of each CDR3. A D gene is named only where the DNA matches it firmly. Part of the rows lack a size; the others show once, few, many or a class for expanded clones.

clone_size: once; d_call: TRBD1; j_call: TRBJ2-3; v_call: TRBV6-4; cdr3_aa: CASSVSSYGTGVEDTQYF; cdr3_nt: TGTGCCAGCAGTGTCTCATCCTATGGGACAGGGGTTGAAGATACGCAGTATTTT
clone_size: NA; d_call: TRBD2; j_call: TRBJ2-1; v_call: TRBV3-1/TRBV3-2; cdr3_aa: CASSPGLAGSREQFF; cdr3_nt: TGTGCCAGCAGCCCCGGACTAGCAGGGAGCAGGGAGCAGTTCTTC
clone_size: NA; d_call: NA; j_call: TRBJ2-1; v_call: TRBV30; cdr3_aa: CAWKLRYEQFF; cdr3_nt: TGTGCCTGGAAGCTGCGGTATGAGCAGTTCTTC
clone_size: NA; d_call: TRBD1; j_call: TRBJ1-5; v_call: TRBV19; cdr3_aa: CASSIQADRGNQPQHF; cdr3_nt: TGTGCCAGTAGTATTCAGGCTGACAGGGGGAATCAGCCCCAGCATTTT
clone_size: once; d_call: TRBD2; j_call: TRBJ2-2; v_call: TRBV9; cdr3_aa: CASSIDSGNRELFF; cdr3_nt: TGTGCCAGCAGCATTGACAGCGGGAATCGGGAGCTGTTTTTT
clone_size: NA; d_call: NA; j_call: TRBJ2-7; v_call: TRBV7-2; cdr3_aa: CASKYPSSYEQYF; cdr3_nt: TGTGCCAGCAAGTACCCTAGCTCCTACGAGCAGTACTTC
clone_size: NA; d_call: TRBD1; j_call: TRBJ2-1; v_call: TRBV5-6; cdr3_aa: CASSLQGPRGNEQFF; cdr3_nt: TGTGCCAGCAGCTTACAGGGGCCAAGGGGGAATGAGCAGTTCTTC
clone_size: NA; d_call: NA; j_call: TRBJ2-3; v_call: TRBV2; cdr3_aa: CASSETGGRLDTQYF; cdr3_nt: TGTGCCAGCAGTGAAACCGGGGGGCGGCTAGATACGCAGTATTTT
clone_size: NA; d_call: NA; j_call: TRBJ2-3; v_call: TRBV7-2; cdr3_aa: CASSLSAGSPDTQYF; cdr3_nt: TGTGCCAGCAGCTTATCAGCAGGGTCCCCAGATACGCAGTATTTT
clone_size: NA; d_call: TRBD2; j_call: TRBJ2-1; v_call: TRBV12-3/TRBV12-4; cdr3_aa: CASRLLADEQFF; cdr3_nt: TGTGCCAGCAGGCTACTAGCGGATGAGCAGTTCTTC
clone_size: NA; d_call: NA; j_call: TRBJ2-5; v_call: TRBV7-8; cdr3_aa: CASTSRQVPTETQYF; cdr3_nt: TGTGCCAGCACGTCCAGACAGGTTCCGACAGAGACCCAGTACTTC
clone_size: NA; d_call: TRBD1; j_call: TRBJ1-6; v_call: TRBV4-3; cdr3_aa: CASSQDYGTGVILYNSPLHF; cdr3_nt: TGCGCCAGCAGCCAAGATTACGGGACAGGGGTGATTCTATACAATTCACCCCTCCACTTT
clone_size: NA; d_call: NA; j_call: TRBJ1-5; v_call: TRBV9; cdr3_aa: CASSLSQGSQPQHF; cdr3_nt: TGTGCCAGCAGCCTTTCACAGGGCTCTCAGCCCCAGCATTTT
clone_size: few; d_call: NA; j_call: TRBJ1-2; v_call: TRBV7-9; cdr3_aa: CASRPADYGYTF; cdr3_nt: TGTGCCAGCAGGCCGGCGGACTATGGCTACACCTTC
clone_size: NA; d_call: TRBD1; j_call: TRBJ1-6; v_call: TRBV5-1; cdr3_aa: CASSIGQGGNSPLHF; cdr3_nt: TGCGCCAGCAGCATAGGACAGGGAGGGAATTCACCCCTCCACTTT
clone_size: NA; d_call: NA; j_call: TRBJ2-7; v_call: TRBV19; cdr3_aa: CASSIEGGPYEQYF; cdr3_nt: TGTGCCAGTAGTATAGAAGGAGGGCCCTACGAGCAGTACTTC
clone_size: NA; d_call: TRBD2; j_call: TRBJ2-3; v_call: TRBV10-3; cdr3_aa: CAIKYSGGSTDTQYF; cdr3_nt: TGTGCCATCAAATATAGCGGGGGGAGCACAGATACGCAGTATTTT
clone_size: NA; d_call: NA; j_call: TRBJ2-7; v_call: TRBV6-5; cdr3_aa: CASSSSRGQLNYEQYF; cdr3_nt: TGTGCCAGCAGTTCTTCCCGTGGACAGCTCAATTACGAGCAGTACTTC
clone_size: NA; d_call: TRBD2; j_call: TRBJ2-3; v_call: TRBV4-2; cdr3_aa: CASSRLTSGSSTDTQYF; cdr3_nt: TGTGCCAGCAGCCGGCTGACTAGCGGCTCTAGCACAGATACGCAGTATTTT
clone_size: NA; d_call: TRBD2; j_call: TRBJ2-7; v_call: TRBV20-1; cdr3_aa: CSAPRGVEQYF; cdr3_nt: TGCAGTGCCCCCCGGGGGGTGGAGCAGTACTTC
clone_size: NA; d_call: NA; j_call: TRBJ2-3; v_call: TRBV11-2; cdr3_aa: CASSFGENTQYF; cdr3_nt: TGTGCCAGCAGCTTCGGGGAAAATACGCAGTATTTT
clone_size: few; d_call: TRBD1; j_call: TRBJ2-7; v_call: TRBV30; cdr3_aa: CAWSGRFGTASYVQYF; cdr3_nt: TGTGCCTGGAGTGGTCGATTCGGGACAGCTTCTTACGTGCAGTACTTC
clone_size: NA; d_call: NA; j_call: TRBJ1-3; v_call: TRBV6-5; cdr3_aa: CASGPPGNTIYF; cdr3_nt: TGTGCCAGTGGCCCCCCTGGAAACACCATATATTTT